This T cell receptor (beta chain) stems from a study of type 1 regulatory T cells. Regarding the study as a whole: Tr1 cells had a more restricted TCR repertoire than non-Tr1 cells.

TCRdb called the reads again in MiXCR, with one record for every CDR3 protein. The table includes some 71,000 distinct CDR3 sequences, less than 25% detected once. V was clipped by 2 bases and J by 1 base; unmatched bases: 4. This CDR3 has 15 residues. Germline values: CDR1 MNHEY, CDR2 SVGAGI. For this clonotype: Its antigen is not known.

The gene calls are TRBV6-5 and TRBJ1-1; TRBD1 agrees at 7 bases. Sequencing was performed on cultured type 1 regulatory T (Tr1) cells, either the whole culture or a sorted fraction (not recorded which). The TCR sequence derives from a human donor in good health. DNA for the CDR3: TGTGCCAGCAGTTACGGTGACAGGGCGAACACTGAAGCTTTCTTT. Protein: CASSYGDRANTEAFF.